The T cell receptor beta chain under discussion was sequenced for a study of blood T cell repertoires in COVID-19. Background on the study: Collection of acute and convalescent COVID-19 samples took place in the United States, Italy and Spain.

Donors were grouped by their self-reported clinical history. How the authors handled the data: Cell counts per sample came from amplifying reference gene primers. Some clones are missing from TCRdb's copy, which holds only in-frame ones; the method was immunoSEQ multiplex PCR. The V and J calls and clone size come from that table; D and trimming were worked out from the DNA. Counted here are under 300,000 clones, about 80% occurring once; the ten biggest clones make up approximately 3.6%. Trimming pared 0 bases from V and 5 bases from J, leaving 13 bases between. CDR1 and CDR2 (germline): SGHRS, YFSETQ. The CDR3 contains 15 residues.

The source of this sequence is a man aged 50 to 60 who had recovered from COVID-19. The J gene is TRBJ2-3, the V gene TRBV5-1; maybe TRBD2 (7 bases). Sequencing was carried out using PBMCs or T cells enriched from blood (not recorded which). In nucleotides, the CDR3 is TGCGCCAGCAGCTTGGTCGGGGGGCAGCAAGATACGCAGTATTTT. Encoded protein: CASSLVGGQQDTQYF. Full variable domain (missing parts from reference TRBV5-1 and TRBJ2-3): KAGVTQTPRYLIKTRGQQVTLSCSPISGHRSVSWYQQTPGQGLQFLFEYFSETQRNKGNFPGRFSGRQFSNSRSEMNVSTLELGDSALYLCASSLVGGQQDTQYFGPGTRLTVL.